These 8 T cell receptor beta chains were all obtained from the same sample, sequenced in a study of blood T cell repertoires in COVID-19. The method was immunoSEQ multiplex PCR; TCRdb's version includes in-frame clones alone and lacks a portion of them. The sample yields fewer than 350,000 clones, nearly 90% seen once. Source material: PBMCs or T cells enriched from blood (not recorded which). Source of these receptors: a young woman with acute COVID-19.

This sequence joins TRBV5-1 and TRBJ1-1; TRBD1 aligns across 7 bases. The germline gives CDR1 SGHRS, CDR2 YFSETQ. With V trimmed by 3 bases and J by 3 bases, 5 bases remained unmatched. The CDR3 is 14 amino acids. The DNA for the CDR3 is TGCGCCAGCAGCTCGGGACAGCAATACACTGAAGCTTTCTTT. Translated: CASSSGQQYTEAFF.

This sequence joins TRBV12-5 and TRBJ1-1; a weak D match, TRBD1 (6 bases). V was trimmed by 6 bases and J by 1 base, leaving 12 bases between them. The germline V gene has CDR1 LGHNT and CDR2 FRNRAP. The CDR3 sequence is 14 residues long. The CDR3 region is CASGRGLENTEAFF. CDR3 sequence (DNA): TGTGCTAGTGGAAGGGGGTTGGAGAACACTGAAGCTTTCTTT.

The chain uses TRBV2 and TRBJ1-5; 11 bases align to TRBD1. The V gene's germline CDR1 is SNHLY and CDR2 FYNNEI. Trimming took 7 bases from V and 6 from J; bases not matched to a gene: 8. This CDR3 is built from 15 residues. CDR3 nucleotides: TGTGCCAGCACTAGCGGACAGGGGGCCGCTCAGCCCCAGCATTTT. Its protein is CASTSGQGAAQPQHF.

The J gene is TRBJ2-7, the V gene TRBV5-6, with D possibly being TRBD2 (5 bases). The CDR3 has 14 amino acids. V was pared by 4 bases and J by 2 bases, with 13 bases between. The V gene's germline CDR1 is SGHDT and CDR2 YYEEEE. CDR3 region: CASSADLTTYEQYF. The CDR3, as DNA: TGTGCCAGCAGCGCGGACTTAACAACCTACGAGCAGTACTTC.

The genes are TRBV28 and TRBJ2-7, with a tentative D call TRBD1 (6 bases). V lost 7 bases, J lost 2 bases, and 15 bases lay in between. This CDR3 region has 14 residues. In germline, CDR1 is MDHEN, CDR2 SYDVKM. The CDR3 nucleotides read TGTGCCAGCACCTCCGCGGACAGTACCTACGAGCAGTACTTC. Translation: CASTSADSTYEQYF.

The chain employs TRBV6-5 and TRBJ2-7; 9 bases align to TRBD2. With V trimmed by 6 bases and J by 2 bases, 5 bases remained unmatched. CDR3 length: 14 residues. Germline V gene data show CDR1 as MNHEY and CDR2 as SVGAGI. In DNA, the CDR3 is TGTGCCAGCAGGAGCGGGAGGATGACCTACGAGCAGTACTTC. Encoded protein: CASRSGRMTYEQYF.

This clone showed up just once. The chain recombines TRBV5-1 with TRBJ1-5; a weak D match, TRBD1 (6 bases). CDR3 length: 13 amino acids. V gave up 4 bases and J gave up 5 bases, with 10 bases separating them. Germline CDR1 reads SGHRS; CDR2 reads YFSETQ. CDR3 sequence: CASSAGGDQPQHF. The CDR3 DNA is TGCGCCAGCAGCGCGGGGGGCGATCAGCCCCAGCATTTT.

The V call is TRBV21-1, the J call TRBJ2-7; no check of the table's D call, TRBD1, against the DNA was made. TRBV21-1 is listed as a pseudogene. CDR3 length equals 13 residues. The CDR3 sequence is CATTTGSSYEQYF. For the CDR3, the DNA is TGTGCCACCACGACAGGGAGCTCCTACGAGCAGTACTTC.